This is a list of T cell receptor beta chains from one sample in a study of tumor-infiltrating lymphocytes in localized non-small cell lung cancer. Here immunoSEQ multiplex PCR was the method, and the copy in TCRdb shows in-frame clones only, minus some. The table shows around 21,000 clones, with about 80% occurring only once. The sample consisted of lung tumor tissue. The receptors stem from a human donor with non-small cell lung cancer. Both conserved end residues are part of each CDR3. D genes are given only for firm matches. Clone size, where shown, is once, few, many, or a class for clones that have expanded.

d_gene	abundance	v_gene	j_gene	CDR3nt	CDR3aa
-	-	TRBV30	TRBJ2-1	TGTGCCTGGAGTCTCCGCACTGAGCAGTTCTTC	CAWSLRTEQFF
-	-	TRBV7-9	TRBJ2-3	TGTGCCAGCAGCTTAGCGTGGGGGACGGCTCTGTATTTT	CASSLAWGTALYF
-	-	TRBV5-4	TRBJ2-7	TGTGCCAGCAGCCCGACCAGGGGGGACTGGGAGCAGTACTTC	CASSPTRGDWEQYF
-	-	TRBV28	TRBJ1-5	TGTGCCAGCAGTTTAAGACCCGGGGGGGGTCATCAGCCCCAGCATTTT	CASSLRPGGGHQPQHF
-	-	TRBV28	TRBJ2-7	TGTGCCAGCGGCCCTTTTAGATCCTACGAGCAGTACTTC	CASGPFRSYEQYF
TRBD1	-	TRBV15	TRBJ1-4	TGTGCCACCAGAGGCGAGGGGGCGCCGAGGGAAAAACTGTTTTTT	CATRGEGAPREKLFF
TRBD2	-	TRBV7-2	TRBJ2-7	TGTGCCAGCAGCTTAGGGTCTGCTAGCGGGAGCTACGAGCAGTACTTC	CASSLGSASGSYEQYF
-	-	TRBV18	TRBJ2-7	TGTGCCAGCTCACCCGGACCCTCCTACGAGCAGTACTTC	CASSPGPSYEQYF
-	-	TRBV5-6	TRBJ2-7	TGTGCCAGCAGCTTGGTTGAAAGGACTAACTACGAGCAGTACTTC	CASSLVERTNYEQYF
TRBD2	-	TRBV27	TRBJ2-1	TGTGCCAGTTATAGCGGGAATTACAATGAGCAGTTCTTC	CASYSGNYNEQFF
TRBD2	once	TRBV6-6	TRBJ2-1	TGTGCCAGCAGTTCCCCCTCGGGACTAGGTTTAGGGGAGCAGTTCTTC	CASSSPSGLGLGEQFF
-	-	TRBV2	TRBJ1-5	TGTGCCAGCGTGGCAGTCCCTAATCAGCCCCAGCATTTT	CASVAVPNQPQHF
TRBD2	-	TRBV7-2	TRBJ2-1	TGTGCCAGCAGCTGGACTAGCGGGGGGCACAATGAGCAGTTCTTC	CASSWTSGGHNEQFF
TRBD1	-	TRBV5-1	TRBJ1-2	TGCGCCAGCAGCCCCGGACAGGCTGGCTACACCTTC	CASSPGQAGYTF
TRBD1	-	TRBV14	TRBJ2-5	TGTGCCAGCAGCCAAGAAACAAGGACAGGGGGCTGGGAGACCCAGTACTTC	CASSQETRTGGWETQYF
-	-	TRBV4-1	TRBJ2-5	TGCGCCAGCAGCCAACCCGGGGGAAACGGAGAGACCCAGTACTTC	CASSQPGGNGETQYF
-	-	TRBV5-8	TRBJ2-1	TGTGCCAGCAGCTACACTAGGAGCTCCTACAATGAGCAGTTCTTC	CASSYTRSSYNEQFF
-	-	TRBV9	TRBJ2-1	TGTGCCAGCAGGGTGGGGCTGGCGGGACCCTACAATGAGCAGTTCTTC	CASRVGLAGPYNEQFF
TRBD2	-	TRBV9	TRBJ2-1	TGTGCCAGCACCCAAACACTAGCGGGAAACAATGAGCAGTTCTTC	CASTQTLAGNNEQFF
-	few	TRBV11-2	TRBJ2-7	TGTGCCAGCAGGAATCCCTTTCTGGGTTCGGGAACACCCTCCTACGAGCAGTACTTC	CASRNPFLGSGTPSYEQYF
-	-	TRBV5-6	TRBJ2-3	TGTGCCAGCAGCCCCTTATTCGCAGGGTCAGATACGCAGTATTTT	CASSPLFAGSDTQYF
-	once	TRBV6-6	TRBJ2-2	TGTGCCAGCACCCCCCTTGGGGGGGCGGGCACCGGGGAGCTGTTTTTT	CASTPLGGAGTGELFF
TRBD1	-	TRBV2	TRBJ2-4	TGTGCCAGCTCGGGACAGGGGAAAGGAAACATTCAGTACTTC	CASSGQGKGNIQYF
TRBD2	-	TRBV18	TRBJ2-1	TGTGCCAGCTCACTTTCCGGACTAGCGGGTCAGGACAACCTCCAGTTCTTC	CASSLSGLAGQDNLQFF
-	-	TRBV18	TRBJ2-6	TGTGCCAGCTCACCAACAGCTGGGGCCAACGTCCTGACTTTC	CASSPTAGANVLTF
TRBD2	-	TRBV11-2	TRBJ2-7	TGTGCCAGCAGCTTAGGGGCTAGCGGGAGTATCTACGAGCAGTACTTC	CASSLGASGSIYEQYF
-	once	TRBV5-4	TRBJ1-1	TGTGCCAGCAGCCCCGCGTTGGCAGGGTCGACTGAAGCTTTCTTT	CASSPALAGSTEAFF
-	once	TRBV5-4	TRBJ2-3	TGTGCCAGCAGCCCCGACAGAGCAGATACGCAGTATTTT	CASSPDRADTQYF
-	-	TRBV27	TRBJ2-3	TGTGCCAGCAGTTCCCGCACAGATACGCAGTATTTT	CASSSRTDTQYF
-	-	TRBV11-2	TRBJ2-1	TGTGCCAGCAGCTTAGGCGGGCCCGGGCTCTCCTACAATGAGCAGTTCTTC	CASSLGGPGLSYNEQFF
-	few	TRBV11-2	TRBJ1-5	TGTGCCAGCAGCACCGGGACTTTGCCCATCGGCAATCAGCCCCAGCATTTT	CASSTGTLPIGNQPQHF
-	-	TRBV10-3	TRBJ2-6	TGTGCCATCAGTGTTTTTTCCGGGGCCAACGTCCTGACTTTC	CAISVFSGANVLTF
TRBD2	-	TRBV7-6	TRBJ2-7	TGTGCCAGCAGCAAAACTAGCGGGAGTTCCTACGAGCAGTACTTC	CASSKTSGSSYEQYF
-	-	TRBV11-2	TRBJ1-1	TGTGCCAGCAGCCTCCGGGGGGGAGAGGGCACTGAAGCTTTCTTT	CASSLRGGEGTEAFF
-	-	TRBV2	TRBJ1-2	TGTGCCAGCAAGGTCAGAGCTAACTATGGCTACACCTTC	CASKVRANYGYTF
-	-	TRBV7-9	TRBJ1-1	TGTGCCAGCAGCCCTCAGACTGCAGGGAGGAACACTGAAGCTTTCTTT	CASSPQTAGRNTEAFF
-	-	TRBV27	TRBJ1-5	TGTGCCAGCAGTTTTGCCAGGCATCAGCCCCAGCATTTT	CASSFARHQPQHF
-	-	TRBV7-9	TRBJ2-2	TGTGCCAGCACCCCGGACACGAGAGACACCGGGGAGCTGTTTTTT	CASTPDTRDTGELFF
-	once	TRBV28	TRBJ1-5	TGTGCCAGCATCACACCCAGGGGAGGGAGCAATCAGCCCCAGCATTTT	CASITPRGGSNQPQHF
-	-	TRBV2	TRBJ2-6	TGTGCCAGCAGCAGGGACGTGGGTTACTCTGGGGCCAACGTCCTGACTTTC	CASSRDVGYSGANVLTF
-	-	TRBV28	TRBJ1-2	TGTGCCAGCAGAGCCCCAGGGTATGGCTACACCTTC	CASRAPGYGYTF